A selection of T cell receptor beta chains follows, all from one sample in a study of OX40 agonist ivuxolimab in advanced cancers. Libraries were prepared by immunoSEQ multiplex PCR; TCRdb keeps only in-frame clonotypes and omits some of them. The sample has just under 45,000 clones, 80% seen once; the top ten hold approximately 3.9%. This sample comprised CD4+ or CD8+ T cells sorted from blood, obtained in a trial of the OX40 agonist ivuxolimab. All receptors come from an adult with an advanced solid tumor such as melanoma, head and neck, liver or kidney cancer. Each CDR3 is given with its conserved first and last residue. Fields, in order: clone size, J gene, D gene, V gene, CDR3 protein, CDR3 DNA. A D gene is named only where the DNA matches it firmly. Clone size is shown for a subset of rows, as once, few, many or a class of expanded clone.

clone size: once
J gene: TRBJ2-3
D gene: TRBD2
V gene: TRBV10-2
CDR3 protein: CASSESGTSGRTDTQYF
CDR3 DNA: TGCGCCAGCAGTGAGTCGGGGACTAGCGGCCGCACAGATACGCAGTATTTT

clone size: .
J gene: TRBJ2-7
D gene: .
V gene: TRBV15
CDR3 protein: CATSRSQGGEQYF
CDR3 DNA: TGTGCCACCAGCAGATCCCAGGGGGGCGAGCAGTACTTC

clone size: .
J gene: TRBJ2-1
D gene: TRBD2
V gene: TRBV6-4
CDR3 protein: CASSSSGGPAGEQFF
CDR3 DNA: TGTGCCAGCAGTAGTAGCGGGGGGCCGGCAGGGGAGCAGTTCTTC

clone size: .
J gene: TRBJ2-3
D gene: .
V gene: TRBV6-1
CDR3 protein: CASSESLGGNTDTQYF
CDR3 DNA: TGTGCCAGCAGTGAATCCCTCGGGGGCAACACAGATACGCAGTATTTT

clone size: .
J gene: TRBJ2-3
D gene: .
V gene: TRBV2
CDR3 protein: CAGQREVDTQYF
CDR3 DNA: TGTGCCGGCCAGAGGGAGGTAGATACGCAGTATTTT

clone size: .
J gene: TRBJ1-2
D gene: .
V gene: TRBV28
CDR3 protein: CASTSNYGYTF
CDR3 DNA: TGTGCCAGCACCTCGAACTATGGCTACACCTTC

clone size: .
J gene: TRBJ2-3
D gene: .
V gene: TRBV15
CDR3 protein: CATSRDRNSRTGNTQYF
CDR3 DNA: TGTGCCACCAGCAGAGATAGAAACTCCCGGACGGGAAATACGCAGTATTTT

clone size: .
J gene: TRBJ1-2
D gene: .
V gene: TRBV7-8
CDR3 protein: CASSLEGEYYGYTF
CDR3 DNA: TGTGCCAGCAGCTTAGAAGGGGAGTACTATGGCTACACCTTC

clone size: .
J gene: TRBJ2-1
D gene: TRBD2
V gene: TRBV4-3
CDR3 protein: CASSLKRGRREQFF
CDR3 DNA: TGCGCCAGCAGCTTAAAGCGCGGGAGAAGGGAGCAGTTCTTC

clone size: .
J gene: TRBJ2-1
D gene: TRBD1
V gene: TRBV6-6
CDR3 protein: CASRGQGSNEQFF
CDR3 DNA: TGTGCCAGCAGGGGACAGGGGTCAAATGAGCAGTTCTTC

clone size: .
J gene: TRBJ1-2
D gene: .
V gene: TRBV28
CDR3 protein: CASSLLQSSYGYTF
CDR3 DNA: TGTGCCAGCAGTCTCCTACAGAGCTCCTATGGCTACACCTTC

clone size: .
J gene: TRBJ1-2
D gene: TRBD1
V gene: TRBV28
CDR3 protein: CASSLTGQFGYTF
CDR3 DNA: TGTGCCAGCAGTTTAACGGGACAGTTTGGCTACACCTTC

clone size: .
J gene: TRBJ2-3
D gene: TRBD1
V gene: TRBV7-3
CDR3 protein: CASSSSGTGGTDTQYF
CDR3 DNA: TGTGCCAGCAGCTCATCCGGGACAGGGGGAACAGATACGCAGTATTTT

clone size: .
J gene: TRBJ1-1
D gene: .
V gene: TRBV10-2
CDR3 protein: CASSESRGEGTEAFF
CDR3 DNA: TGCGCCAGCAGTGAGTCTAGGGGGGAGGGCACTGAAGCTTTCTTT

clone size: .
J gene: TRBJ1-1
D gene: TRBD1
V gene: TRBV5-5
CDR3 protein: CASSWMAGGTEAFF
CDR3 DNA: TGTGCCAGCAGTTGGATGGCAGGGGGGACTGAAGCTTTCTTT

clone size: few
J gene: TRBJ1-1
D gene: .
V gene: TRBV11-1
CDR3 protein: CASRRSGNTEAFF
CDR3 DNA: TGTGCCAGCAGGAGGTCAGGGAACACTGAAGCTTTCTTT

clone size: .
J gene: TRBJ2-1
D gene: .
V gene: TRBV20-1
CDR3 protein: CSARESGEQFF
CDR3 DNA: TGCAGTGCTCGCGAATCCGGAGAGCAGTTCTTC

clone size: .
J gene: TRBJ1-5
D gene: .
V gene: TRBV7-6
CDR3 protein: CASSLWGGDWSNQPQHF
CDR3 DNA: TGTGCCAGCAGCTTGTGGGGAGGGGACTGGAGCAATCAGCCCCAGCATTTT

clone size: .
J gene: TRBJ2-3
D gene: TRBD1
V gene: TRBV18
CDR3 protein: CASSPPTGWTDTQYF
CDR3 DNA: TGTGCCAGCTCACCACCGACAGGGTGGACAGATACGCAGTATTTT

clone size: .
J gene: TRBJ2-5
D gene: .
V gene: TRBV5-8
CDR3 protein: CASDIGGRVTQYF
CDR3 DNA: TGTGCCAGCGATATCGGGGGCCGTGTGACCCAGTACTTC

clone size: .
J gene: TRBJ2-1
D gene: TRBD2
V gene: TRBV27
CDR3 protein: CASSPGLTYNEQFF
CDR3 DNA: TGTGCCAGCAGTCCGGGACTAACATACAATGAGCAGTTCTTC

clone size: .
J gene: TRBJ2-5
D gene: TRBD2
V gene: TRBV7-2
CDR3 protein: CASTLGGGQETQYF
CDR3 DNA: TGTGCCAGCACCCTGGGGGGGGGCCAAGAGACCCAGTACTTC

clone size: .
J gene: TRBJ1-5
D gene: .
V gene: TRBV5-1
CDR3 protein: CASSPSGAIHQPQHF
CDR3 DNA: TGCGCCAGCAGCCCCTCCGGGGCGATCCATCAGCCCCAGCATTTT

clone size: .
J gene: TRBJ1-1
D gene: TRBD1
V gene: TRBV6-5
CDR3 protein: CASSYRRTGSTEAFF
CDR3 DNA: TGTGCCAGCAGTTACCGTCGGACAGGGAGCACTGAAGCTTTCTTT

clone size: .
J gene: TRBJ2-7
D gene: TRBD2
V gene: TRBV6-5
CDR3 protein: CASRIDGRSYEQYF
CDR3 DNA: TGTGCCAGCAGAATCGACGGGAGGTCCTACGAGCAGTACTTC

clone size: .
J gene: TRBJ1-1
D gene: TRBD1
V gene: TRBV6-1
CDR3 protein: CASRATGATEAFF
CDR3 DNA: TGTGCCAGCAGGGCCACAGGGGCCACTGAAGCTTTCTTT

clone size: once
J gene: TRBJ1-2
D gene: .
V gene: TRBV2
CDR3 protein: CASSHGQSTYGYTF
CDR3 DNA: TGTGCCAGCAGCCACGGACAGTCTACCTATGGCTACACCTTC